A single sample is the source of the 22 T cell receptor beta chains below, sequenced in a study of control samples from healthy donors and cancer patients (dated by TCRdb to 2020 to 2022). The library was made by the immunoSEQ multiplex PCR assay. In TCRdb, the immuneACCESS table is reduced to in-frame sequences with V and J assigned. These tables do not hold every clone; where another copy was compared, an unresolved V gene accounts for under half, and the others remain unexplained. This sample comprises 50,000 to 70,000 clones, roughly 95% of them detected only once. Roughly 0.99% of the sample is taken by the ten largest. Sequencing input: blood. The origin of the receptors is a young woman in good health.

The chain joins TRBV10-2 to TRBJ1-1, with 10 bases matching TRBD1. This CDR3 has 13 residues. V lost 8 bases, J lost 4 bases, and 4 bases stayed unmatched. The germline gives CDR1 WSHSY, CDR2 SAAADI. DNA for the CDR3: TGCGCCAGCGGGGGGACAGGGGTCACTGAAGCTTTCTTT. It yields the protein CASGGTGVTEAFF.

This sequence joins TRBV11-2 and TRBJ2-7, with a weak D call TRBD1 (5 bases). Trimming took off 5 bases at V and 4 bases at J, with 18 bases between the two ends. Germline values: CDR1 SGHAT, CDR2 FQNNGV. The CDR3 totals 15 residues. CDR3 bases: TGTGCCAGCAGCGCCCCGAGCAGGGAAGGGTACGAGCAGTACTTC. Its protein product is CASSAPSREGYEQYF.

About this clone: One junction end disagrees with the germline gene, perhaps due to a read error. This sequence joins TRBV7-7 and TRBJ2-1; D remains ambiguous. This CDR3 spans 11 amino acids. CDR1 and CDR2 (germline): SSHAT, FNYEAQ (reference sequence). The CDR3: CASSLVGRKIF. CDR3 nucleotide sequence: TGTGCTAGCAGCTTAGTAGGGCGTAAGATCTTC.

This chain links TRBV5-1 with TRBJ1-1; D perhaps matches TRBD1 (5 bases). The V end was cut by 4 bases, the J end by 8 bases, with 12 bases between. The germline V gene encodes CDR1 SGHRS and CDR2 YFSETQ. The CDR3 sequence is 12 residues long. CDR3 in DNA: TGCGCCAGCAGCCCGCCCTGGGGGGAAGCTTTCTTT. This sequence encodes CASSPPWGEAFF.

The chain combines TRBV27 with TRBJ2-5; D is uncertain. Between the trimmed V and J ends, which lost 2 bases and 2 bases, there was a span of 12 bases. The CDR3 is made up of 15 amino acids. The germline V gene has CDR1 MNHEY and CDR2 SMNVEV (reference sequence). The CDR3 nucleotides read TGTGCCAGCAGTTTAAACCGTGGGGATCAAGAGACCCAGTACTTC. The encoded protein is CASSLNRGDQETQYF.

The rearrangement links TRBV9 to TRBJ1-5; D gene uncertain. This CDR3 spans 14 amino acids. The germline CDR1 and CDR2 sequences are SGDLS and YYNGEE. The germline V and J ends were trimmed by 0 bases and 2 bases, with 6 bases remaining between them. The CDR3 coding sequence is TGTGCCAGCAGCGTAGGCCGGGGCAATCAGCCCCAGCATTTT. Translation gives CASSVGRGNQPQHF.

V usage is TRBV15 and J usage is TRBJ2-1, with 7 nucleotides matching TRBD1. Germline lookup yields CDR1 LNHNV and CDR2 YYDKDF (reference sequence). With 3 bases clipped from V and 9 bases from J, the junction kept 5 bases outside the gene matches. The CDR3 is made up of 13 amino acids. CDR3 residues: CATSSAPGGEQFF. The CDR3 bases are TGTGCCACCAGCAGCGCCCCAGGGGGTGAGCAGTTCTTC.

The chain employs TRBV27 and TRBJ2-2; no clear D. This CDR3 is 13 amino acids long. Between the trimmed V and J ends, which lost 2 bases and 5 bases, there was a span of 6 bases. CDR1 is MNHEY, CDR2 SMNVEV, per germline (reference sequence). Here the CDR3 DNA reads TGTGCCAGCAGTTTAGGGTTAACCGGGGAGCTGTTTTTT. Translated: CASSLGLTGELFF.

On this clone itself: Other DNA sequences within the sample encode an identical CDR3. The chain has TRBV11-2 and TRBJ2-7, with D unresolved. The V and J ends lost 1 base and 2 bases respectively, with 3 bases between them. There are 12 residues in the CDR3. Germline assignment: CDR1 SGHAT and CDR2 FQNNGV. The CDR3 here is CASSLGTYEQYF. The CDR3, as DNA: TGTGCCAGCAGCTTAGGCACCTACGAGCAGTACTTC.

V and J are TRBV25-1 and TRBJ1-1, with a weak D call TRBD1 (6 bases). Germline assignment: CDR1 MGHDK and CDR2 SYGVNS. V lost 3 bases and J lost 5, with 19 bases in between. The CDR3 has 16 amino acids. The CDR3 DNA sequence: TGTGCCAGCAGTGATTATACTACGGGGGCTCTAACTGAAGCTTTCTTT. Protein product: CASSDYTTGALTEAFF.

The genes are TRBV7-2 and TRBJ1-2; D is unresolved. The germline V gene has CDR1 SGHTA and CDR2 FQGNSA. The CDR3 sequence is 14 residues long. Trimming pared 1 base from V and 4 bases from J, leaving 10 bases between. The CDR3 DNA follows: TGTGCCAGCAGCTTAGGGACCGACCGCTATGGCTACACCTTC. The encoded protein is CASSLGTDRYGYTF.

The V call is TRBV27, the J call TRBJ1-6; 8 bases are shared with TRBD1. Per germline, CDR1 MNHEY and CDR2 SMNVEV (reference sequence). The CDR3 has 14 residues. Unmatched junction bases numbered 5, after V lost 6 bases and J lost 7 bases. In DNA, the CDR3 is TGTGCCAGCAGCCGGGACAGGAAGAATTCACCCCTCCACTTT. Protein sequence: CASSRDRKNSPLHF.

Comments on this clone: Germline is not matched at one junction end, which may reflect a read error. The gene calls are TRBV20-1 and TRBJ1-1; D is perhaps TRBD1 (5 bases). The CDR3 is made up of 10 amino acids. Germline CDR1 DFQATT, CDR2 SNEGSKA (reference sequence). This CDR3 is CSATGGSQIF. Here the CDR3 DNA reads TGCAGTGCCACAGGAGGGTCCCAAATCTTT.

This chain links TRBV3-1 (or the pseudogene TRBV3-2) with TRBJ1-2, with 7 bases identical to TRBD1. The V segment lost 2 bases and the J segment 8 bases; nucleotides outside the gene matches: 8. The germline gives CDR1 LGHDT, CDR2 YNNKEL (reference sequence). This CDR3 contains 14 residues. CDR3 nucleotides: TGTGCCAGCAGCCAACTAAGGGGGCACGTCGGCTACACCTTC. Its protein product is CASSQLRGHVGYTF.

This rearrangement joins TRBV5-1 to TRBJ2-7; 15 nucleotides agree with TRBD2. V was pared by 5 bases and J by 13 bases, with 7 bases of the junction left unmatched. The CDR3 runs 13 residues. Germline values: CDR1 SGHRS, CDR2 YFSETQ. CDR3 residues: CASSTGTSGGQYF. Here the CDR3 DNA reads TGCGCCAGCAGTACTGGGACTAGCGGGGGGCAATACTTC.

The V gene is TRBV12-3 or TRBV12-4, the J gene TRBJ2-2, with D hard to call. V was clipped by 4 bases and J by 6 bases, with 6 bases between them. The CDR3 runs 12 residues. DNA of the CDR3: TGTGCCAGCAGTTACGTGGCCGGGGAGCTGTTTTTT. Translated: CASSYVAGELFF.

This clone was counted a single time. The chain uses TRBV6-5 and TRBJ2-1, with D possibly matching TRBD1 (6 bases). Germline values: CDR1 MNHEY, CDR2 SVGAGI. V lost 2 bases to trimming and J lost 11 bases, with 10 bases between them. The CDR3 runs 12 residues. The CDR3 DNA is TGTGCCAGCAGTTACCTCGGACAGAAGCAGTTCTTC. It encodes CASSYLGQKQFF.

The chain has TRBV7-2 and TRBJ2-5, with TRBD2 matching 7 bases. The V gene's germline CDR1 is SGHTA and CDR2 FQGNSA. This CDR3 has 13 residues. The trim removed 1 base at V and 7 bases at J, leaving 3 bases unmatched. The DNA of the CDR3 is TGTGCCAGCAGCTTAGGTGGGGAGGGGACCCAGTACTTC. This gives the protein CASSLGGEGTQYF.

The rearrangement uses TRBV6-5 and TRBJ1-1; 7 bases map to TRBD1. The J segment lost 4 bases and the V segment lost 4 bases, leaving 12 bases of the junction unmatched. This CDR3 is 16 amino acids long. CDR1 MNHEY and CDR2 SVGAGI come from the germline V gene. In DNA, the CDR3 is TGTGCCAGCAGTTTCCCCACAGGGGAAGGGGGCACTGAAGCTTTCTTT. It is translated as CASSFPTGEGGTEAFF.

Written as DNA, the CDR3 is TGCGCCAGCAGCTTGGCCGGGACTAGCAGCACCGGGGAGCTGTTTTTT. As protein: CASSLAGTSSTGELFF. V usage is TRBV5-1 and J usage is TRBJ2-2; 9 bases fit TRBD2. The junction had 4 bases not matched to a gene; V was cut back by 0 bases and J by 4 bases. Germline V CDR1 and CDR2: SGHRS, YFSETQ. The CDR3 runs to 16 residues.

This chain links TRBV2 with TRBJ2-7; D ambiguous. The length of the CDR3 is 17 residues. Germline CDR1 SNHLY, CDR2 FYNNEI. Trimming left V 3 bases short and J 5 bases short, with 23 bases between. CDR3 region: CASSDNGLLAGVHEQYF. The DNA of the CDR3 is TGTGCCAGCAGTGACAATGGTTTGTTAGCAGGAGTCCACGAGCAGTACTTC. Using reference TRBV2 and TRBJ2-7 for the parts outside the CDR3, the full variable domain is EPEVTQTPSHQVTQMGQEVILRCVPISNHLYFYWYRQILGQKVEFLVSFYNNEISEKSEIFDDQFSVERPDGSNFTLKIRSTKLEDSAMYFCASSDNGLLAGVHEQYFGPGTRLTVT.

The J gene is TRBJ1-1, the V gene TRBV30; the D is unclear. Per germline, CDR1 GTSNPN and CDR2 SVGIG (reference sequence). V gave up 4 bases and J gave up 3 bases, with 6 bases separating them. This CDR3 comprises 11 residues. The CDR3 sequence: CAWTGDTEAFF. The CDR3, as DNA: TGTGCCTGGACAGGAGACACTGAAGCTTTCTTT.